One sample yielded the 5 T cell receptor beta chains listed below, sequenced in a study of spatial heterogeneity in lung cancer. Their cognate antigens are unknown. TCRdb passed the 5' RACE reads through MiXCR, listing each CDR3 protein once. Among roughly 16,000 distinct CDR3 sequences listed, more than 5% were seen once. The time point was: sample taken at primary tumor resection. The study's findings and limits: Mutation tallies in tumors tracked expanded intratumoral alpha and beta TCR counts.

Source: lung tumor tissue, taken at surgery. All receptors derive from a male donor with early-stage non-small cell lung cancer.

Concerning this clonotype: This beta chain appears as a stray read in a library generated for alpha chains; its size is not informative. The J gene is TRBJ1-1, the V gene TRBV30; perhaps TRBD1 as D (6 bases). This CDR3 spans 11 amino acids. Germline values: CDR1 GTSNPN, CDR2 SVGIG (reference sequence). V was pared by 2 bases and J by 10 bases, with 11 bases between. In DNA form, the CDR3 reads TGTGCCTGGAGTAGAACAGGGAGAGCTTTCTTT. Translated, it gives CAWSRTGRAFF.

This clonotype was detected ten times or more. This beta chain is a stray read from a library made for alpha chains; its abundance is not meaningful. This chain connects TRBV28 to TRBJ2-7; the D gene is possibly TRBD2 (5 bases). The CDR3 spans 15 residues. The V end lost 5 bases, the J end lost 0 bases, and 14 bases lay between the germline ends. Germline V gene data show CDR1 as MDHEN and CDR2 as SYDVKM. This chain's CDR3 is CASSRPKGASYEQYF. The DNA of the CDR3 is TGTGCCAGCAGTCGCCCTAAGGGAGCCTCCTACGAGCAGTACTTC.

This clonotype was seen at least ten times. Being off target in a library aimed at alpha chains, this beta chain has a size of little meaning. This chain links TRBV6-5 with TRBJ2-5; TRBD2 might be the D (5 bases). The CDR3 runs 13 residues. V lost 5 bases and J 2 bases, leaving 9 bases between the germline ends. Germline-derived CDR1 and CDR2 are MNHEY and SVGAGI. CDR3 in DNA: TGTGCCAGCAGTAGGGAGAGACAAGAGACCCAGTACTTC. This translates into CASSRERQETQYF.

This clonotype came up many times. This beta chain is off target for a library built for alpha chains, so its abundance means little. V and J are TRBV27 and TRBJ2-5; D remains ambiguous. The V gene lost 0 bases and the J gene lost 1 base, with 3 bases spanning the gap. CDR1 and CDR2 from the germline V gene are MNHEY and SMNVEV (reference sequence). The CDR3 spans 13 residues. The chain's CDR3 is CASSLSPQETQYF. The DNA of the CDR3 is TGTGCCAGCAGTTTATCGCCCCAAGAGACCCAGTACTTC.

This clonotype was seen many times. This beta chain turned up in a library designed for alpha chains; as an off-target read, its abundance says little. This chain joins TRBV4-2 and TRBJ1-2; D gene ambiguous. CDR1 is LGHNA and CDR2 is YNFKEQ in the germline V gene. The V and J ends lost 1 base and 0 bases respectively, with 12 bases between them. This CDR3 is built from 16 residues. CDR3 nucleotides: TGTGCCAGCAGCCAAGCCCTGGCAGGCACTAACTATGGCTACACCTTC. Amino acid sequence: CASSQALAGTNYGYTF.